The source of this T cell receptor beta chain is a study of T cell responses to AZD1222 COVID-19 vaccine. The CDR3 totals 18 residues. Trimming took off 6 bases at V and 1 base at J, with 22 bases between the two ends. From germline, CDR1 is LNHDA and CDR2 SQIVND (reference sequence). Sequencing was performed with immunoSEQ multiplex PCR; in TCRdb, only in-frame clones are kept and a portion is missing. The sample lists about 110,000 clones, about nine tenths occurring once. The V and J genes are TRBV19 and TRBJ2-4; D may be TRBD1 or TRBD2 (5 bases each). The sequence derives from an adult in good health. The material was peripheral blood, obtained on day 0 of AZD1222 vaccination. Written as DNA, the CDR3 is TGTGCCAGTAGCTCCGGGGCCGCCAACGGCATCGCCAAAAACATTCAGTACTTC. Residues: CASSSGAANGIAKNIQYF.